This TCR beta chain emerged from a study of T cells in Graves' hyperthyroidism and ophthalmopathy. Study-level points and caveats: In blood, most of the thyroid clonotypes expanded above 0.001 were also present.

Amplified TCR beta CDR3 regions came from RNA transcripts. First-round RT-PCR targeting the TCR CDR3 was performed with the HTBI primer set. From the multiplex PCR reads, TCRdb called clonotypes with MiXCR, one entry per CDR3 protein. The table shows roughly 290,000 distinct CDR3 sequences, with 10% to 15% occurring only once. Germline V gene lookup returns CDR1 MNHEY and CDR2 SVGEGT. The CDR3 sequence is 15 residues long. The V and J ends lost 4 bases and 1 base respectively, with 11 bases between them. This clonotype was counted many times. What it recognizes is unknown. The hyperthyroidism patients had all been newly diagnosed, and their disease duration was under 2 months. Their ages ranged from 18 to 65 years.

Source material: blood. The chain uses TRBV6-2 or TRBV6-3 and TRBJ1-5; D is possibly TRBD1 (6 bases). This TCR was sampled from a woman aged 30 to 39 with Graves' hyperthyroidism that later progressed to Graves' ophthalmopathy. Written as DNA, the CDR3 is TGTGCCAGCAGTTCCCAAGGACAGAGCAATCAGCCCCAGCATTTT. Translating it yields CASSSQGQSNQPQHF.